A single sample is the source of the 25 T cell receptor beta chains below, sequenced in a study of T cell repertoires in ileal Crohn's disease. Using immunoSEQ multiplex PCR, the repertoire was profiled, and TCRdb retains in-frame clones only, with some absent. The sample consists of thousands of clones, around 96% of them appearing once. Sequenced input: ileal tissue. The receptor set was obtained from an adult with Crohn's disease.

This chain joins TRBV10-3 and TRBJ2-7; a possible D gene is TRBD1 (7 bases). The V gene lost 8 bases and the J gene lost 5 bases, with 16 bases spanning the gap. CDR1 is ENHRY and CDR2 is SYGVKD in the germline V gene. The CDR3 has 13 amino acids. CDR3 in amino acids: CAIGRQGGNEQYV. In nucleotides, the CDR3 is TGTGCCATCGGTAGACAGGGAGGCAACGAGCAGTACGTC.

This chain links TRBV9 with TRBJ2-5; weak D call: TRBD2 (6 bases). The V gene lost 6 bases and the J gene lost 2 bases, with 17 bases spanning the gap. This CDR3 contains 15 residues. Looked up from germline, CDR1 is SGDLS and CDR2 is YYNGEE. In DNA form, the CDR3 reads TGTGCCAGCAATTTCCTCGGGGGTACGCAAGAGACCCAGTACTTC. This gives the protein CASNFLGGTQETQYF.

J is TRBJ1-2 and V is TRBV4-3; 9 positions match TRBD1. Looked up from germline, CDR1 is LGHNA and CDR2 is YSLEER. The length of the CDR3 is 15 residues. V lost 3 bases and J lost 4; bases outside the gene matches: 6. CDR3 protein: CASSQDRGISYGYTF. CDR3 nucleotides: TGCGCCAGCAGCCAGGACAGGGGAATTAGCTATGGCTACACCTTC.

The rearrangement uses TRBV7-9 and TRBJ1-3; D unresolved. CDR1 and CDR2 (germline): SEHNR, FQNEAQ (reference sequence). Between the trimmed V and J ends, which lost 4 bases and 4 bases, there was a span of 17 bases. The CDR3 has 16 amino acids. As DNA, the CDR3 is TGTGCCAGCAGCTCTGTAGGTTTGAGGATAGGAAACACCATATATTTT. Translating gives CASSSVGLRIGNTIYF.

The chain combines TRBV4-1 with TRBJ1-6; weak D call: TRBD1 (6 bases). CDR3 size: 15 residues. CDR1 MGHRA and CDR2 YSYEKL come from the germline V gene. Deletions cut 2 bases from V and 9 bases from J, with 14 bases between. The CDR3 nucleotides are TGCGCCAGCAGCCAATCACGGGACAACCGTTCACCCCTCCACTTT. Translated: CASSQSRDNRSPLHF.

The CDR3 is CASSPPGQVTYEQYF. The CDR3 nucleotides read TGTGCCAGCAGCCCTCCGGGACAGGTAACCTACGAGCAGTACTTC. The genes are TRBV5-4 and TRBJ2-7, with 8 bases matching TRBD1. The CDR3 sequence is 15 residues long. Trimming took 4 bases from V and 2 from J; bases not matched to a gene: 8. The V gene's germline CDR1 is SGHNT and CDR2 YYREEE (reference sequence).

The chain is built from TRBV30 and TRBJ1-3; TRBD1 is a possible D gene (6 bases). The CDR3 has 12 residues. Germline CDR1 is GTSNPN and CDR2 is SVGIG (reference sequence). The CDR3 sequence: CASQGSGNTIYF. CDR3 in DNA: TGTGCTTCACAGGGTTCTGGAAACACCATATATTTT.

The CDR3 nucleotides are TGTGCCAGCAGTGCGGATACCGGGACAGGATCTATCAATGAGCAGTTCTTC. It is translated as CASSADTGTGSINEQFF. The gene calls are TRBV6-1 and TRBJ2-1; 8 bases are a match to TRBD1. V was clipped by 4 bases and J by 6 bases; unmatched bases: 14. The CDR3 has 17 residues. Germline V gene sequence: CDR1 MNHNS, CDR2 SASEGT.

This rearrangement joins TRBV6-1 to TRBJ1-5; D perhaps matches TRBD1 (6 bases). The CDR3 length is 15 residues. Deletions cut 2 bases from V and 7 bases from J, with 15 bases between. CDR1 is MNHNS and CDR2 is SASEGT in the germline V gene. In nucleotides, the CDR3 is TGTGCCAGCAGTGAACAAACAGGGAATTGGCAGCCCCAGCATTTT. This sequence encodes CASSEQTGNWQPQHF.

J is TRBJ2-2 and V is TRBV27, with TRBD1 matching 7 bases. The CDR3 has 13 residues. Trimming took 6 bases from V and 4 from J; bases not matched to a gene: 2. The germline V gene has CDR1 MNHEY and CDR2 SMNVEV (reference sequence). Here the CDR3 DNA reads TGTGCCAGCAGGGCAGGGGGCACCGGGGAGCTGTTTTTT. This gives the protein CASRAGGTGELFF.

The chain has TRBV6-5 and TRBJ2-1; 7 nucleotides line up with TRBD2. V lost 6 bases to trimming and J lost 5 bases; unmatched junction nucleotides: 7. Germline lookup yields CDR1 MNHEY and CDR2 SVGAGI. CDR3 length equals 14 residues. The CDR3: CASSRGEVNNEQFF. For the CDR3, the DNA is TGTGCCAGCAGCCGGGGGGAGGTAAACAATGAGCAGTTCTTC.

The chain carries TRBV11-3 and TRBJ2-7, with TRBD1 matching 7 bases. The V gene's germline CDR1 is SGHNT and CDR2 YENEEA. The CDR3 runs to 16 residues. The V and J ends lost 0 bases and 0 bases, in that order; junction bases with no gene match: 5. DNA for the CDR3: TGTGCCAGCAGCTTAGAAGAGAGGACAGGCTCCTACGAGCAGTACTTC. This sequence encodes CASSLEERTGSYEQYF.

J is TRBJ2-7 and V is TRBV7-9, with 8 nucleotides matching TRBD2. Germline trimming cut 1 base from V and 3 bases from J; bases unmatched to any gene: 8. The CDR3 runs to 16 residues. CDR1 and CDR2 (germline): SEHNR, FQNEAQ (reference sequence). In DNA, the CDR3 is TGTGCCAGCAGCTTAGTTCGACTAGCGACGAGCTACGAGCAGTACTTC. It is translated as CASSLVRLATSYEQYF. The whole variable domain, remainder taken from reference TRBV7-9 and TRBJ2-7, is DTGVSQNPRHKITKRGQNVTFRCDPISEHNRLYWYRQTLGQGPEFLTYFQNEAQLEKSRLLSDRFSAERPKGSFSTLEIQRTEQGDSAMYLCASSLVRLATSYEQYFGPGTRLTVT.

This chain uses TRBV4-3 with TRBJ2-6, with D perhaps matching TRBD2 (5 bases). The CDR3 runs to 19 residues. CDR1 LGHNA and CDR2 YSLEER come from the germline V gene. V shed 4 bases and J shed 0 bases, with 19 bases lying between them. The CDR3 DNA sequence: TGCGCCAGCAGCCTTCCTAGCTTCATGCGATACTCTGGGGCCAACGTCCTGACTTTC. Protein sequence: CASSLPSFMRYSGANVLTF.

The rearrangement joins TRBV27 to TRBJ1-1, with a tentative D call TRBD1 (6 bases). The germline V gene has CDR1 MNHEY and CDR2 SMNVEV (reference sequence). V was shortened by 8 bases and J by 3 bases, with 16 bases between the two germline ends. The CDR3 contains 14 residues. The CDR3 DNA follows: TGTGCCAGCTGGAGGTCAGCAGGGGACACTGAAGCTTTCTTT. Encoded protein: CASWRSAGDTEAFF.

J is TRBJ2-2 and V is TRBV9, with TRBD2 matching 10 bases. From germline, CDR1 is SGDLS and CDR2 YYNGEE. The CDR3 has 16 amino acids. V lost 2 bases and J lost 4; bases outside the gene matches: 5. For the CDR3, the DNA is TGTGCCAGCAGCGTGCATCTAGCGGGAGCCACCGGGGAGCTGTTTTTT. It yields the protein CASSVHLAGATGELFF.

This rearrangement joins TRBV6-1 to TRBJ2-5, with D hard to call. This CDR3 comprises 12 residues. V was shortened by 4 bases and J by 7 bases, with 10 bases between the two germline ends. CDR1 is MNHNS, CDR2 SASEGT, per germline. CDR3 amino acids: CASSGRNWTQYF. The CDR3 nucleotides read TGTGCCAGCAGTGGGCGGAATTGGACCCAGTACTTC.

Comment on this clone: A junction end diverges from the germline sequence, so it may reflect a read error. This chain links TRBV5-1 with TRBJ2-5; D might be TRBD1 (5 bases). Germline V gives CDR1 SGHRS, CDR2 YFSETQ. The CDR3 totals 18 residues. In nucleotides, the CDR3 is TGCGTCAGCAGCTTGTCGTGGGGCCCGTCTATCACGAGGGAGACCCAGTACTTC. Translating gives CVSSLSWGPSITRETQYF.

This chain joins TRBV28 and TRBJ1-4; the D gene is possibly TRBD1 (6 bases). The CDR3 covers 16 residues. Per the germline V gene, CDR1 is MDHEN and CDR2 is SYDVKM. The V gene lost 7 bases and the J gene lost 6 bases, with 21 bases spanning the gap. The CDR3 spells CASTPYPQGQDEKLFF. CDR3 nucleotide sequence: TGTGCCAGCACCCCATACCCCCAGGGGCAGGATGAAAAACTGTTTTTT.

The chain has TRBV28 and TRBJ1-3; D uncertain. Deletions cut 5 bases from V and 5 bases from J, with 16 bases between. The length of the CDR3 is 15 residues. Germline-derived CDR1 and CDR2 are MDHEN and SYDVKM. The CDR3 here is CASSLGSRTRNTIYF. DNA for the CDR3: TGTGCCAGCAGTCTAGGCAGTAGGACTCGAAACACCATATATTTT.

V gene TRBV18 combines with J gene TRBJ1-2; TRBD1 is a possible D gene (5 bases). This CDR3 spans 16 amino acids. The V gene's germline CDR1 is KGHSH and CDR2 LQKENI. Trimming removed 2 bases from V and 5 bases from J, with 18 bases in between. The DNA of the CDR3 is TGTGCCAGCTCACCAACTCTTCCGGGGGAGAGTTATGGCTACACCTTC. This gives the protein CASSPTLPGESYGYTF.

A single count supports this clone. The CDR3 sequence is CARSKVPGPDGEQYV. The CDR3 bases are TGTGCCCGAAGTAAGGTACCGGGTCCCGATGGCGAGCAGTACGTC. The J gene is TRBJ2-7, the V gene TRBV19; D remains unclear. V was shortened by 11 bases and J by 6 bases, with 26 bases between the two germline ends. Germline lookup yields CDR1 LNHDA and CDR2 SQIVND (reference sequence). This CDR3 is built from 15 residues.

The CDR3 bases are TGTGCCAGCAGACACAATAGCAATCAGCCCCAGCATTTT. Amino acids: CASRHNSNQPQHF. The V and J genes are TRBV6-5 and TRBJ1-5; D not resolved. Trimming pared 6 bases from V and 0 bases from J, leaving 6 bases between. This CDR3 has 13 residues. CDR1 and CDR2 (germline): MNHEY, SVGAGI.

This clone occurred once. The chain combines TRBV9 with TRBJ1-3, with D possibly being TRBD1 (5 bases). Germline lookup yields CDR1 SGDLS and CDR2 YYNGEE. The CDR3 has 13 residues. V lost 2 bases, J lost 3 bases, and 6 bases lay in between. The CDR3: CASSVTGGNTIYF. For the CDR3, the DNA is TGTGCCAGCAGCGTTACAGGTGGAAACACCATATATTTT.

V usage is TRBV6-1 and J usage is TRBJ2-7, with 7 nucleotides matching TRBD1. From germline, CDR1 is MNHNS and CDR2 SASEGT. Trimming at V came to 0 bases and at J to 6 bases, leaving 5 bases not matched to a gene. The CDR3 length is 14 residues. The CDR3 here is CASSEADRVGEQYF. The CDR3 DNA is TGTGCCAGCAGTGAAGCCGACAGGGTGGGCGAGCAGTACTTC.